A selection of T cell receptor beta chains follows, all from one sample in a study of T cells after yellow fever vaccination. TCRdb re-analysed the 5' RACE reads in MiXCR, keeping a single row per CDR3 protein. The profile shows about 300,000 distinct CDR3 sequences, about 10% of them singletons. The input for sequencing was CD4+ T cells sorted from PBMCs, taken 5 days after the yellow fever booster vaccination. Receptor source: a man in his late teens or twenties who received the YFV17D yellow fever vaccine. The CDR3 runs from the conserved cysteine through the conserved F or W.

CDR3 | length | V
CASSPGLAGGLAKNIQYF | 18 | TRBV4-1
CASSELWALGQPQHF | 15 | TRBV28
CASSQQLAGGLGTDTQYF | 18 | TRBV4-3
CASSQYYSGTADQPQHF | 17 | TRBV4-3
CASGQNEKLFF | 11 | TRBV6-2/TRBV6-3
CASSYRNPAGGSQNIQYF | 18 | TRBV6-6
CASSPGRGQTNYGYTF | 16 | TRBV18
CASRIHRYPNEQFF | 14 | TRBV6-2/TRBV6-3
CSVRQGASLYGYTF | 14 | TRBV29-1
CASSRGLVVETQYF | 14 | TRBV5-4
CASSSLPPTRTNTGELFF | 18 | TRBV7-6
CASSGGRRRNTEAFF | 15 | TRBV6-5
CASSEAGGYTF | 11 | TRBV2
CASSLAWWRDSPLHF | 15 | TRBV7-2
CASSPPSLSNTEAFF | 15 | TRBV18
CASSHLKRNTEAFF | 14 | TRBV4-3
CASSLGDRTSTDTQYF | 16 | TRBV27
CASRGGGHGGELFF | 14 | TRBV7-2
CASSYSWGNTEAFF | 14 | TRBV6-5
CATLSIGGLETQYF | 14 | TRBV24-1
CASTLSPGGKNGYTF | 15 | TRBV12-3/TRBV12-4
CASLPAPTGEGTQYF | 15 | TRBV5-1
CASRPDRGRRAFF | 13 | TRBV6-5
CASSSSRQGTRYGYTF | 16 | TRBV7-9
CASSLDTDSPLHF | 13 | TRBV5-1